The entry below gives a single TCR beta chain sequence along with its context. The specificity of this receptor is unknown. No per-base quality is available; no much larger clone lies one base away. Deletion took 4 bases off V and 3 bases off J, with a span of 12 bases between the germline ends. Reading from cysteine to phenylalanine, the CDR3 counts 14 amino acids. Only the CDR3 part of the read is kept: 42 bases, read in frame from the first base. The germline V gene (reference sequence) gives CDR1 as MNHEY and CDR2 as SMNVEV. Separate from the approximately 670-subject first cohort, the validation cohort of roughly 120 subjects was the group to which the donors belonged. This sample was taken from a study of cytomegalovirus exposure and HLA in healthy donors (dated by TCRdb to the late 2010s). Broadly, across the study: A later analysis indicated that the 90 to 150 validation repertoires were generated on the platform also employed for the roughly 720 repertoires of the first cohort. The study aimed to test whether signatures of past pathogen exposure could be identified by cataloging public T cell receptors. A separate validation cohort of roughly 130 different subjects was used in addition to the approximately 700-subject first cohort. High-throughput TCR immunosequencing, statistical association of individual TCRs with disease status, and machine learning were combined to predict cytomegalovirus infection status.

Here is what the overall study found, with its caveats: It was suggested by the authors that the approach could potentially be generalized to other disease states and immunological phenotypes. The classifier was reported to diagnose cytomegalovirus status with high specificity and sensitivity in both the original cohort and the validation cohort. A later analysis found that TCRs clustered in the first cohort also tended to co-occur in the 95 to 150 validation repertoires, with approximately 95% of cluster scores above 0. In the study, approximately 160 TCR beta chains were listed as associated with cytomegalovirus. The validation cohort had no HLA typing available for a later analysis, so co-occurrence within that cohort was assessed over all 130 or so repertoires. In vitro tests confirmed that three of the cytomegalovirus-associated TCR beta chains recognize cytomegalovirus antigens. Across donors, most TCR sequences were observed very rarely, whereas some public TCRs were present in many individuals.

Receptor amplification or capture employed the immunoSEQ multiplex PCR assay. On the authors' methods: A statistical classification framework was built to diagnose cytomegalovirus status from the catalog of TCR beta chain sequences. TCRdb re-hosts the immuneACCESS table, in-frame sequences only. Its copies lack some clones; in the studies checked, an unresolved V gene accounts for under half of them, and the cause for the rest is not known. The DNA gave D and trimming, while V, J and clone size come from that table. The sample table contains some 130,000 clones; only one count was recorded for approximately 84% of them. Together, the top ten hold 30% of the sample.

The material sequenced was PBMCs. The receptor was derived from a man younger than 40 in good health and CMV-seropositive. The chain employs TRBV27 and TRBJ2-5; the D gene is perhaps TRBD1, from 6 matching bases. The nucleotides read TGTGCCAGCAGTTCCAGGGGCTTTAAAGAGACCCAGTACTTC. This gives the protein CASSSRGFKETQYF.